Listed below are T cell receptor beta chains from one sample, sequenced in a study of identical twins. TCRdb independently ran MiXCR on the 5' RACE reads; one entry per CDR3 protein. The profile shows about 790,000 distinct CDR3 sequences, roughly 20% of them singletons. The sample also formed part of further work on T cells expressing NK-cell markers.

What was sequenced was PBMCs. These receptor sequences come from a young woman in good health. The CDR3 runs from the conserved cysteine through the conserved F or W. The order of the fields is V gene, J gene, CDR3 length, D gene, clone size, CDR3 DNA, CDR3 protein. The D gene is left open where the match is weak. Rows may omit the clone size; those that give it use once, few, many or a size class.

TRBV12-3/TRBV12-4	TRBJ2-5	12	NA	few	TGTGCCAGCAGAAAGTGGGACCGGGCGGTTTACTTC	CASRKWDRAVYF
TRBV24-1	TRBJ2-3	14	NA	NA	TGTGCCACCAGTGACGTGGGGAACACAGATACGCAGTATTTT	CATSDVGNTDTQYF
TRBV6-5	TRBJ2-7	14	TRBD2	few	TGTGCCAGCAGTTCACTTCGGACTAGTTCGGAGCAGTACTTC	CASSSLRTSSEQYF
TRBV10-3	TRBJ2-3	16	NA	few	TGTGCCATCAATACGGGGGCCCCTTTAAGCACAGATACGCAGTATTTT	CAINTGAPLSTDTQYF
TRBV4-3	TRBJ2-7	15	TRBD1	many	TGCGCCAGCAGCCAAGATCATCACAGGGGATTCGAGCAGTACTTC	CASSQDHHRGFEQYF
TRBV29-1	TRBJ1-1	10	NA	few	TGCAGCGCGGGAAACAGTGAAGCTTTCTTT	CSAGNSEAFF
TRBV29-1	TRBJ2-3	11	TRBD2	NA	TGCAGCTGGACTAGGACAGATACGCAGTATTTT	CSWTRTDTQYF
TRBV10-3	TRBJ1-5	14	NA	NA	TGTGCCATCAGTGATGGTAAGGGGAATCAGCCCCAGCATTTT	CAISDGKGNQPQHF
TRBV5-6	TRBJ2-3	15	NA	NA	TGTGCCAGCAGCTTGGTTCGCCAGGGGGGGGATACGCAGTATTTT	CASSLVRQGGDTQYF
TRBV11-2	TRBJ2-5	15	NA	few	TGTGCCAGCAGCTTAGATACGGGAGACCAAGAGACCCAGTACTTC	CASSLDTGDQETQYF
TRBV7-9	TRBJ2-5	15	TRBD2	many	TGTGCCAGCAGCCGGACTAGCGGGGGGATCGAGACCCAGTACTTC	CASSRTSGGIETQYF
TRBV20-1	TRBJ2-2	16	NA	few	TGCAGTGCTAGAATCAGGCGGGGCGCGAACACCGGGGAGCTGTTTTTT	CSARIRRGANTGELFF
TRBV12-3/TRBV12-4	TRBJ2-2	15	TRBD1	few	TGTGCCAGCAGTCCGGGACAGGGGGCGACCGGGGAGCTGTTTTTT	CASSPGQGATGELFF
TRBV15	TRBJ2-5	16	TRBD2	few	TGTGCCACCAGCAGAGGGGGACTAGCGGTGAAAGAGACCCAGTACTTC	CATSRGGLAVKETQYF
TRBV4-3	TRBJ2-6	15	NA	NA	TGCGCCAGCAGCCAAGGGGTAGCAGGGGCCAACGTCCTGACTTTC	CASSQGVAGANVLTF
TRBV7-2	TRBJ2-3	15	NA	NA	TGTGCCAGCAGCTTAGGGTTACTAGGGGCAGATACGCAGTATTTT	CASSLGLLGADTQYF
TRBV27	TRBJ2-1	15	NA	few	TGTGCCAGCAGTCTATGGAATAGACAACAGGATGAGCAGTTCTTC	CASSLWNRQQDEQFF
TRBV4-1	TRBJ2-3	16	NA	NA	TGCGCCAGCAGCCAAGACGGGAGGGGGCGTGCAGATACGCAGTATTTT	CASSQDGRGRADTQYF
TRBV6-6	TRBJ2-7	13	NA	NA	TGTGCCAGCAGTTACTCGATAAGAGACGAGCAGTACTTC	CASSYSIRDEQYF
TRBV19	TRBJ2-7	11	NA	NA	TGTGCCAGTAGTAAAGACTACGAGCAGTACTTC	CASSKDYEQYF
TRBV7-2	TRBJ1-6	15	TRBD1	few	TGTGCCAGCAGCTTTGAGGGGGCAATGATTTCACCCCTCCACTTT	CASSFEGAMISPLHF
TRBV20-1	TRBJ2-3	15	NA	NA	TGCAGTGCTCGATACGGGGGCGGGTTCACAGATACGCAGTATTTT	CSARYGGGFTDTQYF
TRBV7-7	TRBJ2-1	15	TRBD2	few	TGTGCCAGCAGCCCCACTAGCGCCTCCTACAATGAGCAGTTCTTC	CASSPTSASYNEQFF
TRBV6-5	TRBJ2-7	16	NA	few	TGTGCCAGCAGTTACTCAATCTACAGGGTGGGCTACGAGCAGTACTTC	CASSYSIYRVGYEQYF
TRBV12-3/TRBV12-4	TRBJ1-2	14	TRBD1	few	TGTGCCAGCAGGCGACAGGGCCGTAACTATGGCTACACCTTC	CASRRQGRNYGYTF
TRBV5-1	TRBJ2-2	16	NA	few	TGCGCCAGCAGCTTCGGACTTACCCAGAACACCGGGGAGCTGTTTTTT	CASSFGLTQNTGELFF
TRBV12-3/TRBV12-4	TRBJ2-1	12	NA	many	TGTGCCAGCAGACTTCGGGACAATGAGCAGTTCTTC	CASRLRDNEQFF
TRBV5-5	TRBJ2-7	14	TRBD1	NA	TGTGCCAGCAGCTTCTCCGGGACAGACTACGAGCAGTACTTC	CASSFSGTDYEQYF
TRBV24-1	TRBJ2-1	15	TRBD2	few	TGTGCCACCAGTGCCTCGGGGGGGTGGAACAATGAGCAGTTCTTC	CATSASGGWNNEQFF
TRBV18	TRBJ1-1	15	NA	few	TGTGCCAGCTCACCAACCTCGGACCTGAACACTGAAGCTTTCTTT	CASSPTSDLNTEAFF
TRBV29-1	TRBJ1-2	12	NA	NA	TGCAGCGAGCAACAGGTCAACTATGGCTACACCTTC	CSEQQVNYGYTF
TRBV20-1	TRBJ2-1	14	TRBD2	few	TGCAGTGCTAAAGCTAGCGGGCACGGTAATGAGCAGTTCTTC	CSAKASGHGNEQFF
TRBV24-1	TRBJ2-7	16	NA	NA	TGTGCCACCAGTGATTCCACGGGCAGCCTCTCCTACGAGCAGTACTTC	CATSDSTGSLSYEQYF
TRBV7-9	TRBJ2-1	15	TRBD2	few	TGTGCCAGCAGCAAGGGACTAGCGGGATACAATGAGCAGTTCTTC	CASSKGLAGYNEQFF
TRBV12-3/TRBV12-4	TRBJ2-5	14	TRBD2	many	TGTGCCAGCAGTTTGGAGCGGGGCCCACGGGCCCAGTACTTC	CASSLERGPRAQYF
TRBV5-6	TRBJ1-1	13	NA	few	TGTGCCAGCAGCTCGCAAGGCGGATTCGAAGCTTTCTTT	CASSSQGGFEAFF
TRBV7-3	TRBJ2-3	16	NA	few	TGTGCCAGCAGCTTAAGGGCGGGCAAAGGCACAGATACGCAGTATTTT	CASSLRAGKGTDTQYF
TRBV20-1	TRBJ2-7	11	NA	NA	TGCAGTGCTAGCCGGGACTACGAGCAGTACTTC	CSASRDYEQYF
TRBV10-2	TRBJ2-1	16	TRBD2	few	TGCGCCAGCAGTGATTTAGCGGGGGGTTCCTACAATGAGCAGTTCTTC	CASSDLAGGSYNEQFF
TRBV6-1	TRBJ1-6	14	NA	many	TGTGCCAGCCGACTAGCGCACCTCAATTCACCCCTCCACTTT	CASRLAHLNSPLHF
TRBV7-9	TRBJ2-3	13	TRBD2	many	TGTGCCGGGACTAGCGGGAGAAGGGATACGCAGTATTTT	CAGTSGRRDTQYF
TRBV7-9	TRBJ2-1	15	TRBD2	NA	TGTGCCAGCAGCCTTACTAGCGGGAGGTACGATGAGCAGTTCTTC	CASSLTSGRYDEQFF
TRBV5-1	TRBJ1-2	15	NA	few	TGCGCCAGCAGCTTGGATGGGAGCTCTAACTATGGCTACACCTTC	CASSLDGSSNYGYTF
TRBV5-1	TRBJ2-7	14	NA	NA	TGCGCCAGCAGCTTGGACAGGGATGAAGGCGAGCAGTACTTC	CASSLDRDEGEQYF
TRBV27	TRBJ2-3	16	TRBD2	NA	TGTGCCAGCAGTCCCCTCCTAGCGGGGGGCACAGATACGCAGTATTTT	CASSPLLAGGTDTQYF
TRBV15	TRBJ2-5	16	NA	few	TGTGCCACCAGCAGGGGGTCGGGGGTTTGGCAAGAGACCCAGTACTTC	CATSRGSGVWQETQYF
TRBV5-5	TRBJ1-5	14	NA	few	TGTGCCAGCAGCTTGTACAGGGAGTATCAGCCCCAGCATTTT	CASSLYREYQPQHF
TRBV6-2/TRBV6-3	TRBJ2-1	16	NA	NA	TGTGCCAGCAGTTACATGCGGGGAAGCTCCTACAATGAGCAGTTCTTC	CASSYMRGSSYNEQFF
TRBV12-3/TRBV12-4	TRBJ2-3	13	NA	NA	TGTGCCAGCACCGGGCCCAACGGAGATACGCAGTATTTT	CASTGPNGDTQYF
TRBV18	TRBJ2-1	14	NA	few	TGTGCCAGCTCACCCGGACCGGGTCTAGGTGAGCAGTTCTTC	CASSPGPGLGEQFF
TRBV5-1	TRBJ2-1	16	NA	NA	TGCGCCAGCAGCTACGAGGGAGACAGCTCCTACAATGAGCAGTTCTTC	CASSYEGDSSYNEQFF
TRBV5-1	TRBJ2-2	16	NA	few	TGCGCCAGCAGCTTCGGGCCCAGAACAAACACCGGGGAGCTGTTTTTT	CASSFGPRTNTGELFF
TRBV7-3	TRBJ2-1	15	TRBD2	few	TGTGCCAGCAGCTGGCGGGGGGGATCCTACAATGAGCAGTTCTTC	CASSWRGGSYNEQFF
TRBV5-6	TRBJ1-1	15	NA	NA	TGTGCCAGCAGCTTATACGGACAGTCGAACACTGAAGCTTTCTTT	CASSLYGQSNTEAFF
TRBV20-1	TRBJ1-1	12	NA	NA	TGCAGTGCAACCGACAGAGAAACTGAAGCTTTCTTT	CSATDRETEAFF
TRBV27	TRBJ2-3	15	NA	few	TGTGCCAGCAGTTCCACTAGCCTGAGCACAGATACGCAGTATTTT	CASSSTSLSTDTQYF